This passage covers 28 T cell receptor beta chains from one sample sequenced in a study of patients and donors after allogeneic stem cell transplantation. MiXCR was run by TCRdb on the RT-PCR reads, yielding one entry per CDR3 protein. The top ten clones hold over 60% of a sample with tens of thousands of distinct CDR3 sequences, around 33% of them seen once. Sequencing input: blood, either unsorted or a sorted T cell fraction (not recorded which). The source of these receptors is a human donor who was either an allogeneic HSCT recipient or a stem cell or donor lymphocyte infusion donor (not recorded which). It is not recorded whose cells these are; they may come from a transplant donor.

In its sample, this clonotype was seen a few times. The CDR3: CSASSGTSGYNEQFF. As DNA, the CDR3 is TGCAGTGCAAGTTCCGGGACTAGCGGGTACAATGAGCAGTTCTTC. The chain combines TRBV20-1 with TRBJ2-1, with 12 bases identical to TRBD2. Trimming at V came to 6 bases and at J to 4 bases, leaving 7 bases not matched to a gene. CDR1 is DFQATT, CDR2 SNEGSKA, per germline (reference sequence). The CDR3 runs 15 residues.

V is TRBV24-1 and J is TRBJ2-3; D not certain. CDR1 and CDR2 (germline): KGHDR, SFDVKD. The CDR3 has 15 residues. Trimming removed 5 bases at V and 5 bases at J, with 16 bases between. The DNA for the CDR3 is TGTGCCACCAGTGCACTTGATCGGGCCGGAGATACGCAGTATTTT. It translates to CATSALDRAGDTQYF.

The table lists this clonotype with a few counts. For the CDR3, the DNA is TGCGCCAGCAGTGAATGGATTTTAGGGGGGGGCAATCAGCCCCAGCATTTT. The encoded protein is CASSEWILGGGNQPQHF. This sequence joins TRBV10-2 and TRBJ1-5; perhaps TRBD1 as D (6 bases). CDR1 is WSHSY and CDR2 is SAAADI in the germline V gene. The CDR3 consists of 17 residues. V shed 3 bases and J shed 2 bases, with 17 bases lying between them.

This clonotype was observed a handful of times. The chain couples TRBV6-5 to TRBJ2-5; TRBD2 matches at 9 bases. V trimming: 6 bases; J trimming: 0 bases; junction bases outside the gene matches: 2. CDR3 length: 14 amino acids. In germline, CDR1 is MNHEY, CDR2 SVGAGI. The CDR3 region has the DNA TGTGCCAGCAGAAGCGGGAGGTACCAAGAGACCCAGTACTTC. Translated, it gives CASRSGRYQETQYF.

V usage is TRBV20-1 and J usage is TRBJ1-2, with D uncertain. CDR1 and CDR2 (germline): DFQATT, SNEGSKA (reference sequence). V gave up 8 bases and J gave up 3 bases, with 13 bases separating them. This CDR3 is built from 12 residues. Here the CDR3 reads CSPFRRDYGYTF. The CDR3 nucleotides are TGCAGTCCTTTTAGGAGGGACTATGGCTACACCTTC.

This clonotype was seen a few times. The chain joins TRBV29-1 to TRBJ2-7; 7 bases fit TRBD1. The CDR3 covers 12 residues. Trimming took 6 bases from V and 4 from J; bases not matched to a gene: 6. Germline V gene lookup returns CDR1 SQVTM and CDR2 ANQGSEA. The CDR3 loop reads CSVTGKAYEQYF. The CDR3 DNA is TGCAGCGTGACAGGGAAAGCGTACGAGCAGTACTTC.

J is TRBJ2-1 and V is TRBV7-9; a weak D match, TRBD2 (5 bases). Germline V gene lookup returns CDR1 SEHNR and CDR2 FQNEAQ (reference sequence). V was trimmed by 5 bases and J by 0 bases, leaving 14 bases between them. The CDR3 covers 16 residues. CDR3 sequence (DNA): TGTGCCAGCAGCCCTACCCTAGCAAGCTCCTACAATGAGCAGTTCTTC. Translating gives CASSPTLASSYNEQFF.

V and J are TRBV5-1 and TRBJ2-2; no reliable D call. CDR1 is SGHRS, CDR2 YFSETQ, per germline. This CDR3 has 13 amino acids. V was clipped by 0 bases and J by 5 bases, with 5 bases between them. This CDR3 is CASSLDGTGELFF. For the CDR3, the DNA is TGCGCCAGCAGCTTGGATGGGACCGGGGAGCTGTTTTTT.

At least ten counts were recorded for this clonotype. This chain uses TRBV5-1 with TRBJ1-1, with a weak D call TRBD1 (6 bases). Trimming pared 3 bases from V and 4 bases from J, leaving 19 bases between. Germline V lookup: CDR1 SGHRS, CDR2 YFSETQ. CDR3 size: 16 residues. CDR3 in amino acids: CASSSGPQGSSTEAFF. The DNA for the CDR3 is TGCGCCAGCAGCTCGGGACCCCAGGGGTCGAGCACTGAAGCTTTCTTT.

This sequence joins TRBV7-9 and TRBJ2-7; D not resolved. Looked up from germline, CDR1 is SEHNR and CDR2 is FQNEAQ (reference sequence). CDR3 length equals 12 residues. The V and J ends lost 5 bases and 6 bases respectively, with 11 bases between them. DNA of the CDR3: TGTGCCAGCAGCGCCCGTTCTTCCGAGCAGTACTTC. Its translation: CASSARSSEQYF.

This clonotype has only a few counts. The J gene is TRBJ2-1, the V gene TRBV7-6; D not resolved. The V end was cut by 1 base, the J end by 6 bases, with 10 bases between. Germline CDR1 is SGHVS and CDR2 is FNYEAQ. This CDR3 has 14 amino acids. The CDR3 spells CASSLVAGGNEQFF. DNA of the CDR3: TGTGCCAGCAGCTTAGTAGCAGGCGGCAATGAGCAGTTCTTC.

The chain has TRBV7-6 and TRBJ2-3; perhaps TRBD2 as D (6 bases). Germline values: CDR1 SGHVS, CDR2 FNYEAQ. Trimming took 1 base from V and 0 from J, leaving 17 bases between them. The CDR3 has 18 amino acids. Written as DNA, the CDR3 is TGTGCCAGCAGCTTAGGGACTACCTTACTTCCAAGCACAGATACGCAGTATTTT. It yields the protein CASSLGTTLLPSTDTQYF.

This clonotype appeared a few times. The chain uses TRBV6-2 or TRBV6-3 and TRBJ1-1; D is perhaps TRBD1 (5 bases). CDR3 length equals 16 residues. Germline V gene sequence: CDR1 MNHEY, CDR2 SVGEGT. The V end lost 2 bases, the J end lost 4 bases, and 17 bases lay between the germline ends. CDR3: CASSYSLHLRGTEAFF. The DNA of the CDR3 is TGTGCCAGCAGTTACAGCCTTCACCTGAGGGGCACTGAAGCTTTCTTT.

The sample holds a few counts of this clonotype. The chain employs TRBV21-1 and TRBJ1-3; no DNA check was done on the table's D call, TRBD1. TRBV21-1 constitutes a pseudogene. The CDR3 has 15 amino acids. The CDR3 sequence: CASSSAGRDGNTIYF. The CDR3 DNA reads as TGTGCCAGCAGCTCGGCCGGTAGGGACGGAAACACCATATATTTT.

The chain uses TRBV5-1 and TRBJ1-3; D is unclear. Deletions cut 0 bases from V and 4 bases from J, with 5 bases between. Looked up from germline, CDR1 is SGHRS and CDR2 is YFSETQ. The CDR3 loop spans 13 amino acids. The CDR3 spells CASSLDIGNTIYF. CDR3 bases: TGCGCCAGCAGCTTGGACATCGGAAACACCATATATTTT.

This clonotype was counted once. The rearrangement uses TRBV7-9 and TRBJ2-5, with 8 bases lining up with TRBD2. V shed 1 base, J shed 1 base, and the junction held 2 bases outside the gene matches. From germline, CDR1 is SEHNR and CDR2 FQNEAQ (reference sequence). This CDR3 region has 15 residues. CDR3 sequence (DNA): TGTGCCAGCAGCTTAGTCCTAGCGGGCCAAGAGACCCAGTACTTC. Translated: CASSLVLAGQETQYF.

The CDR3 here is CASSLHGAHYGYTF. The CDR3, as DNA: TGTGCCAGCAGTTTGCACGGAGCCCACTATGGCTACACCTTC. The chain employs TRBV27 and TRBJ1-2, with no clear D. Germline V gene lookup returns CDR1 MNHEY and CDR2 SMNVEV (reference sequence). The V gene lost 3 bases and the J gene lost 3 bases, with 11 bases spanning the gap. This CDR3 is 14 amino acids long.

The chain employs TRBV7-9 and TRBJ1-4; TRBD1 matches at 9 bases. Germline V gives CDR1 SEHNR, CDR2 FQNEAQ (reference sequence). V trimming: 4 bases; J trimming: 7 bases; junction bases outside the gene matches: 7. This CDR3 spans 15 amino acids. The CDR3 coding sequence is TGTGCCAGCAGCTCCCACAGGGGGCGCGGTGAAAAACTGTTTTTT. This encodes CASSSHRGRGEKLFF. Full variable domain (rest looked up from reference TRBV7-9 and TRBJ1-4): DTGVSQNPRHKITKRGQNVTFRCDPISEHNRLYWYRQTLGQGPEFLTYFQNEAQLEKSRLLSDRFSAERPKGSFSTLEIQRTEQGDSAMYLCASSSHRGRGEKLFFGSGTQLSVL.

The chain couples TRBV7-3 to TRBJ2-2; 9 bases are a match to TRBD1. Germline trimming cut 2 bases from V and 0 bases from J; bases unmatched to any gene: 7. The germline gives CDR1 SGHTA, CDR2 FQGTGA. The CDR3 is made up of 18 amino acids. The CDR3 is CASSLAAQGASNTGELFF. CDR3 coding DNA: TGTGCCAGCAGCTTAGCTGCACAGGGGGCTTCGAACACCGGGGAGCTGTTTTTT. Full variable domain (remainder filled in from reference TRBV7-3 and TRBJ2-2): GAGVSQTPSNKVTEKGKYVELRCDPISGHTALYWYRQSLGQGPEFLIYFQGTGAADDSGLPNDRFFAVRPEGSVSTLKIQRTERGDSAVYLCASSLAAQGASNTGELFFGEGSRLTVL.

This clonotype appeared a few times. V gene TRBV5-1 combines with J gene TRBJ2-7; D is uncertain. V lost 1 base and J 0 bases, leaving 14 bases between the germline ends. CDR1 is SGHRS and CDR2 is YFSETQ in the germline V gene. This CDR3 region has 16 residues. CDR3 in DNA: TGCGCCAGCAGCTTGTTGGGTCGTCTCAGCTCCTACGAGCAGTACTTC. Amino acid sequence: CASSLLGRLSSYEQYF.

V and J are TRBV7-2 and TRBJ2-5; the D call may be TRBD1 or TRBD2 (5 bases each). The germline V gene has CDR1 SGHTA and CDR2 FQGNSA. The CDR3 has 15 amino acids. Trimming stripped 0 bases from V and 5 bases from J, with 13 bases between. The CDR3 DNA follows: TGTGCCAGCAGCTTAGCGCCGGGGACCAGGGAGACCCAGTACTTC. Encoded protein: CASSLAPGTRETQYF. Variable domain in full (rest from reference TRBV7-2 and TRBJ2-5): GAGVSQSPSNKVTEKGKDVELRCDPISGHTALYWYRQSLGQGLEFLIYFQGNSAPDKSGLPSDRFSAERTGGSVSTLTIQRTQQEDSAVYLCASSLAPGTRETQYFGPGTRLLVL.

This clonotype was seen once. This chain uses TRBV18 with TRBJ2-7, with 12 nucleotides matching TRBD2. Per the germline V gene, CDR1 is KGHSH and CDR2 is LQKENI. V lost 2 bases, J lost 3 bases, and 11 bases stayed unmatched. The CDR3 covers 18 residues. The CDR3 DNA follows: TGTGCCAGCTCACCAAGGACTAGCGGGGAAAATCAATACTACGAGCAGTACTTC. It encodes CASSPRTSGENQYYEQYF.

This chain uses TRBV6-5 with TRBJ2-1, with D uncertain. V gave up 5 bases and J gave up 7 bases, with 9 bases separating them. Germline V gene sequence: CDR1 MNHEY, CDR2 SVGAGI. The CDR3 extends over 12 amino acids. CDR3 nucleotides: TGTGCCAGCAGTACACGCAGGAATGAGCAGTTCTTC. Translation gives CASSTRRNEQFF.

This chain links TRBV20-1 with TRBJ1-6, with D possibly matching TRBD1 (6 bases). Trimming left V 5 bases short and J 7 bases short, with 18 bases between. This CDR3 region has 15 residues. Germline CDR1 DFQATT, CDR2 SNEGSKA (reference sequence). The CDR3 region has the DNA TGCAGTGCTGTCCAGGGGTTTGGCCTAAATTCACCCCTCCACTTT. It translates to CSAVQGFGLNSPLHF.

The rearrangement links TRBV2 to TRBJ1-5; possibly TRBD1 for D (5 bases). The germline CDR1 and CDR2 sequences are SNHLY and FYNNEI. Trimming pared 7 bases from V and 4 bases from J, leaving 11 bases between. The CDR3 is 13 amino acids. CDR3 sequence reads: CASKGTGNQPQHF. CDR3 nucleotides: TGTGCCAGCAAAGGGACGGGGAATCAGCCCCAGCATTTT.

V usage is TRBV5-1 and J usage is TRBJ2-5; 8 bases are shared with TRBD2. The CDR3 is made up of 15 amino acids. V shed 2 bases, J shed 1 base, and the junction held 4 bases outside the gene matches. In germline, CDR1 is SGHRS, CDR2 YFSETQ. The CDR3 sequence is CASSLLAGRQETQYF. DNA for the CDR3: TGCGCCAGCAGCTTATTAGCGGGACGCCAAGAGACCCAGTACTTC.

The table lists this clonotype with a few counts. V and J are TRBV3-1 and TRBJ1-6; possible D gene TRBD1, 6 bases. Germline CDR1 is LGHDT and CDR2 is YNNKEL (reference sequence). V was cut by 1 base and J by 9 bases, with 13 bases left in between. The CDR3 consists of 15 residues. The CDR3 nucleotides read TGTGCCAGCAGCCAAGCCCCGGGGGCAGTTTCACCCCTCCACTTT. It translates to CASSQAPGAVSPLHF.

V usage is TRBV3-1 and J usage is TRBJ1-1; D possibly corresponds to TRBD1 (5 bases). CDR1 is LGHDT, CDR2 YNNKEL, per germline (reference sequence). CDR3 size: 16 residues. The V gene lost 1 base and the J gene lost 3 bases, with 15 bases spanning the gap. CDR3 sequence (DNA): TGTGCCAGCAGCCAAGTCGGCCAGGGATCCTACACTGAAGCTTTCTTT. As protein: CASSQVGQGSYTEAFF.